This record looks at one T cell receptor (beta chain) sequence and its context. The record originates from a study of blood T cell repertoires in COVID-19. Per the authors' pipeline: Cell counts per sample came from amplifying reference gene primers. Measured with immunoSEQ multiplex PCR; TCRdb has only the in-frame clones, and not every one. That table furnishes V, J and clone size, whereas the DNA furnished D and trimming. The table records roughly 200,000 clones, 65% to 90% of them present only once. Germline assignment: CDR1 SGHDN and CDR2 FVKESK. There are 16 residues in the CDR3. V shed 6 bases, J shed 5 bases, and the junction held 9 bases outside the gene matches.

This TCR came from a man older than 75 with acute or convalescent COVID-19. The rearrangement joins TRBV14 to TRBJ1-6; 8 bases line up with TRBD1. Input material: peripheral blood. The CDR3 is CASSRRQGLNNSPLHF. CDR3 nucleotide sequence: TGTGCCAGCAGTCGAAGACAGGGGCTAAATAATTCACCCCTCCACTTT.